Each of the 11 T cell receptor beta chains below was sequenced from the same sample in a study of blood T cells in healthy people across ages. Sample-barcoded 5' priming and a J-beta primer mix drove a second PCR of about 6 to 12 cycles. Each CDR3 protein gets one entry after TCRdb re-called the 5' RACE reads with MiXCR. The sample consists of 1,300,000 or so distinct CDR3 sequences, roughly 64% of them appearing once. Sequenced: blood. The receptors come from a man younger than 35 in good health.

V and J are TRBV20-1 and TRBJ2-7, with 11 positions matching TRBD2. The germline CDR1 and CDR2 sequences are DFQATT and SNEGSKA (reference sequence). V lost 1 base, J lost 3 bases, and 5 bases stayed unmatched. The CDR3 sequence is 15 residues long. As DNA, the CDR3 is TGCAGTGCTAGAGTTATGACTAGCGGGAACTACGAGCAGTACTTC. The encoded protein is CSARVMTSGNYEQYF.

This chain links TRBV7-2 with TRBJ2-1, with D possibly being TRBD1 (8 bases). The DNA matches TRBJ2-7 better at its end, which makes the J call doubtful. This CDR3 spans 16 amino acids. In germline, CDR1 is SGHTA, CDR2 FQGNSA. CDR3 protein: CASSPYRGGSYNEQYF. The CDR3 coding sequence is TGTGCCAGCAGCCCGTACAGGGGGGGCTCCTACAATGAGCAGTACTTC.

V is TRBV12-3 or TRBV12-4 and J is TRBJ2-7; 8 bases line up with TRBD1. Trimming at V came to 2 bases and at J to 1 base, leaving 4 bases not matched to a gene. The CDR3 totals 15 residues. The CDR3 here is CASSLQGALSYEQYF. CDR3 nucleotide sequence: TGTGCCAGCAGTTTACAGGGGGCGCTTTCCTACGAGCAGTACTTC.

This clonotype was observed at least ten times. The V call is TRBV25-1, the J call TRBJ2-1; 9 nucleotides agree with TRBD1. Germline values: CDR1 MGHDK, CDR2 SYGVNS. The J segment lost 8 bases and the V segment lost 6 bases, leaving 8 bases of the junction unmatched. The CDR3 is 14 amino acids. CDR3 loop: CASRGQGERHEQFF. CDR3 DNA: TGTGCCAGCAGGGGACAGGGAGAAAGGCATGAGCAGTTCTTC.

The CDR3 bases are TGTGCCAGCAGTGAAACAGCCGTGGGGTCCTACAATGAGCAGTTCTTC. Its protein product is CASSETAVGSYNEQFF. The J gene is TRBJ2-1, the V gene TRBV6-1; no clear D. Germline V gene data show CDR1 as MNHNS and CDR2 as SASEGT. V gave up 2 bases and J gave up 1 base, with 12 bases separating them. This CDR3 region has 16 residues.

The chain links TRBV28 to TRBJ2-5; no reliable D call. V shed 7 bases and J shed 2 bases, with 11 bases lying between them. CDR1 is MDHEN and CDR2 is SYDVKM in the germline V gene. The CDR3 is 13 residues long. CDR3 DNA sequence: TGTGCCAGCAACGGGCCGCAACAAGAGACCCAGTACTTC. Protein product: CASNGPQQETQYF. Combining the CDR3 with reference TRBV28 and TRBJ2-5 gives the whole variable domain DVKVTQSSRYLVKRTGEKVFLECVQDMDHENMFWYRQDPGLGLRLIYFSYDVKMKEKGDIPEGYSVSREKKERFSLILESASTNQTSMYLCASNGPQQETQYFGPGTRLLVL.

The genes are TRBV27 and TRBJ2-1, with 8 bases matching TRBD2. The ends lost 1 base at V and 9 bases at J; junction bases unmatched: 8. The CDR3 sequence is 15 residues long. Germline CDR1 is MNHEY and CDR2 is SMNVEV (reference sequence). The CDR3 DNA reads as TGTGCCAGCAGTTTATATTCCGGGGGGGCGGGTGAGCAGTTCTTC. Protein product: CASSLYSGGAGEQFF.

The chain uses TRBV7-8 and TRBJ2-7, with 7 nucleotides matching TRBD1. Unmatched junction bases numbered 8, after V lost 1 base and J lost 2 bases. Germline V gene lookup returns CDR1 SGHVS and CDR2 FQNEAQ. This CDR3 comprises 16 residues. The CDR3 reads CASSLGHQGTAYEQYF. The CDR3 region has the DNA TGTGCCAGCAGCTTAGGTCATCAGGGGACAGCCTACGAGCAGTACTTC.

J is TRBJ2-5 and V is TRBV28, with TRBD1 matching 9 bases. The germline V gene encodes CDR1 MDHEN and CDR2 SYDVKM. Trimming removed 4 bases from V and 3 bases from J; junction bases left unmatched: 15. The CDR3 covers 18 residues. Here the CDR3 reads CASSSPWTGDIYKETQYF. The CDR3 DNA sequence: TGTGCCAGCAGTTCCCCCTGGACAGGGGACATCTATAAAGAGACCCAGTACTTC.

Here the CDR3 DNA reads TGCAGCGGAACCGGGCTTAGCCCGCCCTACGAGCAGTACTTC. Translated: CSGTGLSPPYEQYF. The rearrangement uses TRBV29-1 and TRBJ2-7; D gene unclear. V was clipped by 7 bases and J by 2 bases, with 18 bases between them. Germline CDR1 is SQVTM and CDR2 is ANQGSEA. The CDR3 is 14 residues long.

This clonotype was recorded a few times. The gene calls are TRBV4-3 and TRBJ2-7; no reliable D call. Germline CDR1 is LGHNA and CDR2 is YSLEER. V shed 1 base and J shed 3 bases, with 13 bases lying between them. This CDR3 spans 15 amino acids. The CDR3 sequence: CASSQVVPGNYEQYF. The CDR3 nucleotides read TGCGCCAGCAGCCAAGTCGTGCCAGGAAACTACGAGCAGTACTTC.